This passage covers 13 T cell receptor beta chains from one sample sequenced in a study of blood T cell repertoires in COVID-19. Some clones are missing from TCRdb's copy, which holds only in-frame ones; the method was immunoSEQ multiplex PCR. In the table there are about 200,000 clones, about 79% of which are singletons. The sequenced sample consisted of peripheral blood. The receptors were sampled from a man aged 45-65 years with active or convalescent COVID-19.

In DNA, the CDR3 is TGTGCCAGTAGGCCAGGGACAGGACATAATTCACCCCTCCACTTT. Amino acid sequence: CASRPGTGHNSPLHF. V gene TRBV19 combines with J gene TRBJ1-6, with 8 nucleotides matching TRBD1. This CDR3 spans 15 amino acids. V shed 6 bases, J shed 5 bases, and the junction held 6 bases outside the gene matches. The V gene's germline CDR1 is LNHDA and CDR2 SQIVND (reference sequence).

The chain uses TRBV4-3 and TRBJ1-3; TRBD1 might be the D (6 bases). Trimming took 5 bases from V and 1 from J, leaving 12 bases between them. CDR1 and CDR2 (germline): LGHNA, YSLEER. This CDR3 has 15 residues. CDR3 sequence reads: CASSGKGVSGNTIYF. CDR3 coding DNA: TGCGCCAGCAGCGGGAAGGGGGTGTCTGGAAACACCATATATTTT.

This rearrangement joins TRBV28 to TRBJ2-1; 14 nucleotides align to TRBD2. The CDR3 runs to 17 residues. The V segment lost 10 bases and the J segment 0 bases; nucleotides outside the gene matches: 8. Germline V gene lookup returns CDR1 MDHEN and CDR2 SYDVKM. The CDR3 here is CATLTGTSGSSYNEQFF. The CDR3 bases are TGTGCCACTCTCACCGGGACTAGCGGGAGCTCCTACAATGAGCAGTTCTTC.

The chain joins TRBV9 to TRBJ2-3; the D is unclear. This CDR3 is built from 14 residues. Trimming removed 3 bases at V and 3 bases at J, with 11 bases between. Germline V gene data show CDR1 as SGDLS and CDR2 as YYNGEE. The CDR3 is CASSARSETDTQYF. CDR3 nucleotide sequence: TGTGCCAGCAGCGCCCGGAGCGAAACAGATACGCAGTATTTT.

This clone was picked up one time. CDR3 bases: TGTGCCACCCTTGATGGACTAGCGCGAGGAGGAGGCACAGATACGCAGTATTTT. This sequence encodes CATLDGLARGGGTDTQYF. This chain joins TRBV28 and TRBJ2-3, with 9 bases identical to TRBD2. V lost 10 bases and J lost 1; bases outside the gene matches: 18. Germline loops: CDR1 MDHEN, CDR2 SYDVKM. The CDR3 spans 18 residues.

The chain links TRBV4-3 to TRBJ2-7; 7 bases match TRBD2. Per the germline V gene, CDR1 is LGHNA and CDR2 is YSLEER. V shed 0 bases, J shed 4 bases, and the junction held 6 bases outside the gene matches. The CDR3 totals 15 residues. In nucleotides, the CDR3 is TGCGCCAGCAGCCAAGATCGGGGCGGGAGTTACGAGCAGTACTTC. Its translation is CASSQDRGGSYEQYF.

This chain links TRBV9 with TRBJ1-1, with a possible D match to TRBD1 (6 bases). This CDR3 contains 14 residues. V lost 4 bases and J lost 4, with 14 bases in between. Germline CDR1 reads SGDLS; CDR2 reads YYNGEE. The CDR3 here is CASSPTTGITEAFF. CDR3 coding DNA: TGTGCCAGCAGCCCCACTACAGGGATCACTGAAGCTTTCTTT.

The chain is built from TRBV5-1 and TRBJ2-7; TRBD1 might be the D (6 bases). The V end lost 0 bases, the J end lost 6 bases, and 13 bases lay between the germline ends. The CDR3 is 14 residues long. Germline V lookup: CDR1 SGHRS, CDR2 YFSETQ. CDR3 amino acids: CASSLGDTVVEQYF. The CDR3 DNA reads as TGCGCCAGCAGCTTGGGGGACACCGTGGTCGAGCAGTACTTC.

This clone was observed a single time. The DNA of the CDR3 is TGTGCCAGCAGCATCTACCAAGGACAGGTCGGGGAGACCCAGTACTTC. This gives the protein CASSIYQGQVGETQYF. The chain is built from TRBV7-6 and TRBJ2-5; 7 nucleotides agree with TRBD1. Germline V CDR1 and CDR2: SGHVS, FNYEAQ. The CDR3 extends over 16 amino acids. Trimming cost V 5 bases and J 5 bases; bases outside gene matches: 14.

There are a few counts of this clone. The V gene is TRBV19, the J gene TRBJ1-1; 9 positions agree with TRBD1. The germline CDR1 and CDR2 sequences are LNHDA and SQIVND (reference sequence). The J segment lost 1 base and the V segment lost 5 bases, leaving 2 bases of the junction unmatched. CDR3 size: 14 residues. As DNA, the CDR3 is TGTGCCAGTAGTGAACAGGGGGCGAACACTGAAGCTTTCTTT. It encodes CASSEQGANTEAFF.

The J gene is TRBJ2-7, the V gene TRBV11-2, with TRBD2 as a possible D gene (6 bases). V dropped 1 base and J dropped 2 bases, with 12 bases sitting between them. Germline CDR1 SGHAT, CDR2 FQNNGV. CDR3 length: 15 amino acids. CDR3 nucleotide sequence: TGTGCCAGCAGCTTAGCTGGGGGGAAACCCTACGAGCAGTACTTC. Encoded protein: CASSLAGGKPYEQYF.

In this sample, this clone turned up a few times. The chain is built from TRBV29-1 and TRBJ2-1, with 8 bases fitting TRBD1. Germline V lookup: CDR1 SQVTM, CDR2 ANQGSEA. This CDR3 has 14 residues. The junction had 7 bases not matched to a gene; V was cut back by 2 bases and J by 7 bases. CDR3 sequence reads: CSVERTGKGNEQFF. As DNA, the CDR3 is TGCAGCGTTGAACGGACAGGGAAAGGTAATGAGCAGTTCTTC.

This chain joins TRBV5-6 and TRBJ2-1; TRBD2 aligns across 10 bases. CDR1 and CDR2 (germline): SGHDT, YYEEEE. The CDR3 spans 17 residues. Trimming removed 4 bases from V and 5 bases from J; junction bases left unmatched: 12. Here the CDR3 DNA reads TGTGCCAGCAGCCTCAAAGGACTAGCGGCAATCCACAATGAGCAGTTCTTC. Protein sequence: CASSLKGLAAIHNEQFF.